The 5 T cell receptor beta chains below come from one sample, sequenced in a study of T cell responses to AZD1222 COVID-19 vaccine. Assay used: immunoSEQ multiplex PCR; TCRdb lists only in-frame clones, some missing. The sample holds around 130,000 clones, 80% to 95% seen once. The sequenced sample was peripheral blood, obtained on day 0 of AZD1222 vaccination. Every receptor here comes from an adult in good health.

The V gene is TRBV7-2, the J gene TRBJ1-2; perhaps TRBD1 as D (6 bases). There are 16 residues in the CDR3. Germline CDR1 and CDR2: SGHTA and FQGNSA. The germline V and J ends were trimmed by 1 base and 5 bases, with 17 bases remaining between them. As DNA, the CDR3 is TGTGCCAGCAGCTTAGTACGGCCAGGGGCCGGTTATGGCTACACCTTC. This gives the protein CASSLVRPGAGYGYTF.

The gene calls are TRBV20-1 and TRBJ2-5, with D unclear. The ends were cut back, 6 bases at V and 1 base at J, with 3 bases in the middle. The CDR3 is 10 residues long. From germline, CDR1 is DFQATT and CDR2 SNEGSKA (reference sequence). CDR3 loop: CSATQETQYF. In DNA form, the CDR3 reads TGCAGTGCGACCCAAGAGACCCAGTACTTC.

J is TRBJ2-5 and V is TRBV10-3; 10 bases match TRBD1. Germline assignment: CDR1 ENHRY and CDR2 SYGVKD. The CDR3 length is 16 residues. V was clipped by 4 bases and J by 3 bases; unmatched bases: 8. The CDR3: CAISGRQGAGEETQYF. CDR3 coding DNA: TGTGCCATCAGTGGTAGACAGGGGGCTGGGGAAGAGACCCAGTACTTC.

In nucleotides, the CDR3 is TGTGCCAGCTCACCCCGTCAGGCATTAACCGAGAACACTGAAGCTTTCTTT. Protein sequence: CASSPRQALTENTEAFF. This chain joins TRBV18 and TRBJ1-1; D unresolved. Trimming shortened V by 3 bases and J by 1 base, and 18 bases separated the two germline ends. The CDR3 covers 17 residues. Germline values: CDR1 KGHSH, CDR2 LQKENI.

V usage is TRBV28 and J usage is TRBJ2-7, with 8 bases matching TRBD1. Germline lookup yields CDR1 MDHEN and CDR2 SYDVKM. This CDR3 is built from 11 residues. Trimming removed 5 bases from V and 11 bases from J; junction bases left unmatched: 5. The CDR3 is CASSHGQGKYF. As DNA, the CDR3 is TGTGCCAGCAGTCACGGACAGGGAAAGTACTTC.